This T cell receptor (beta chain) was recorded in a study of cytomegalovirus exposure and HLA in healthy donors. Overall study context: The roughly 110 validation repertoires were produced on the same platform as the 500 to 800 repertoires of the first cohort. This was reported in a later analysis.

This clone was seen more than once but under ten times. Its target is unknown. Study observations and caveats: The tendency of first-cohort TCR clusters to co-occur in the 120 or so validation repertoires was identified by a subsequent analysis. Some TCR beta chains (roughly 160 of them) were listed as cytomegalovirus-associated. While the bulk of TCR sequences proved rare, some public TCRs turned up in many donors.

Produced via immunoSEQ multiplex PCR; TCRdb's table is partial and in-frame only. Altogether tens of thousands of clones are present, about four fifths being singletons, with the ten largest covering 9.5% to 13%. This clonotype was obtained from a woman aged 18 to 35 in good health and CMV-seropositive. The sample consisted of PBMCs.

This chain's CDR3 is CASSVVDRGQDTQYF. CDR3 DNA: TGTGCCAGCAGCGTAGTGGACAGGGGGCAAGATACGCAGTATTTT. The chain couples TRBV9 to TRBJ2-3, with TRBD1 matching over 11 bases. The CDR3 spans 15 residues. Germline-derived CDR1 and CDR2 are SGDLS and YYNGEE. Trimming cost V 0 bases and J 5 bases; bases outside gene matches: 2.